The present entry profiles one T cell receptor (beta chain) with its context. CDR1 MNHEY and CDR2 SVGAGI come from the germline V gene. V shed 2 bases, J shed 9 bases, and the junction held 1 base outside the gene matches. CDR3 length: 12 residues. This sample was taken from a study of response to subunit inactivated influenza vaccine. Each CDR3 protein gets one entry after TCRdb re-called the RT-PCR reads with MiXCR. The sample has 250,000 to 350,000 distinct CDR3 sequences, approximately 20% seen once. The source of this sequence is a man in his fifties or sixties who received an inactivated influenza vaccine. The starting material was PBMCs from blood, obtained 21 months after vaccination. V usage is TRBV6-5 and J usage is TRBJ1-1, with 9 bases identical to TRBD1. CDR3 loop: CASSYGTGKAFF. In nucleotides, the CDR3 is TGTGCCAGCAGTTACGGGACAGGGAAAGCTTTCTTT.